The 19 T cell receptor beta chains listed next were all sequenced from one sample in a study of blood T cells in healthy people across ages. Sample-barcoded 5' priming and a J-beta primer mix drove a second PCR of 7 to 11 cycles. TCRdb ran MiXCR on the 5' RACE reads and lists one entry per CDR3 protein. Here the sample spans approximately 1.5 million distinct CDR3 sequences, 30% to 40% being singletons. What was sequenced was blood. Receptors originate from a woman aged 30 to 39 in good health.

This clonotype was seen a handful of times. The chain has TRBV11-2 and TRBJ2-1; TRBD2 agrees at 11 bases. Per germline, CDR1 SGHAT and CDR2 FQNNGV. With V trimmed by 5 bases and J by 4 bases, 7 bases remained unmatched. This CDR3 contains 16 residues. The CDR3 region is CASSAAGLAVYNEQFF. The DNA of the CDR3 is TGTGCCAGCAGCGCCGCGGGACTAGCGGTTTACAATGAGCAGTTCTTC.

Only a few counts were recorded for this clonotype. CDR3 sequence: CASSQDLLISGSSYEQYF. In DNA form, the CDR3 reads TGTGCCAGCAGCCAAGATCTATTGATTAGCGGGAGCTCCTACGAGCAGTACTTC. The chain is built from TRBV3-1 and TRBJ2-7, with TRBD2 matching 9 bases. The germline gives CDR1 LGHDT, CDR2 YNNKEL (reference sequence). The V segment lost 0 bases and the J segment 0 bases; nucleotides outside the gene matches: 9. CDR3 length: 18 residues.

The table lists this clonotype with a few counts. This chain links TRBV7-9 with TRBJ1-1; D call uncertain. Trimming took 5 bases from V and 1 from J, leaving 17 bases between them. The CDR3 extends over 16 amino acids. The germline V gene has CDR1 SEHNR and CDR2 FQNEAQ (reference sequence). The CDR3 loop is CASSRRSVIGNTEAFF. CDR3 in DNA: TGTGCCAGCAGCAGGCGGTCGGTCATCGGGAACACTGAAGCTTTCTTT.

The chain is built from TRBV10-1 and TRBJ2-7, with no clear D. Trimming removed 5 bases at V and 3 bases at J, with 8 bases between. This CDR3 spans 12 amino acids. Germline V gives CDR1 WNHNN, CDR2 SYGVQD (reference sequence). The CDR3: CASSNSFYEQYF. Written as DNA, the CDR3 is TGCGCCAGCAGTAACTCCTTCTACGAGCAGTACTTC.

In this sample, this clonotype turned up many times. This chain joins TRBV12-3 or TRBV12-4 and TRBJ1-5; no clear D. V was cut by 4 bases and J by 1 base, with 8 bases left in between. This CDR3 is built from 14 residues. CDR3 amino acids: CASSSTPSNQPQHF. The CDR3, as DNA: TGTGCCAGCAGTTCGACACCGAGCAATCAGCCCCAGCATTTT.

This chain uses TRBV20-1 with TRBJ2-7; D might be TRBD1 (6 bases). The DNA matches TRBJ2-5 better at its end, which makes the J call doubtful. The CDR3 contains 14 residues. Germline V CDR1 and CDR2: DFQATT, SNEGSKA (reference sequence). The CDR3 region is CSAREFTGKETQYF. The CDR3 nucleotides are TGCAGTGCTAGAGAATTCACAGGGAAAGAGACCCAGTACTTC.

This clonotype came up a few times. CDR3 nucleotide sequence: TGTGCCAGCAGTTTAATCGGGAGCAATAACGAGCAGTACTTC. It translates to CASSLIGSNNEQYF. This chain connects TRBV27 to TRBJ2-7; D may be TRBD2 (6 bases). Per germline, CDR1 MNHEY and CDR2 SMNVEV (reference sequence). Trimming took 2 bases from V and 5 from J, leaving 13 bases between them. The CDR3 totals 14 residues.

The chain recombines TRBV18 with TRBJ2-1; the match to TRBD2 covers 7 bases. This CDR3 is 15 amino acids long. Germline V gives CDR1 KGHSH, CDR2 LQKENI. Trimming at V came to 0 bases and at J to 4 bases, leaving 3 bases not matched to a gene. In DNA form, the CDR3 reads TGTGCCAGCTCACCACCGTCACTAGCGTACAATGAGCAGTTCTTC. This translates into CASSPPSLAYNEQFF.

This clonotype was detected only a few times. The chain is built from TRBV28 and TRBJ2-7, with no clear D. Germline values: CDR1 MDHEN, CDR2 SYDVKM. The CDR3 totals 12 residues. V lost 5 bases to trimming and J lost 5 bases, with 10 bases between them. CDR3: CASSDMLDEQYF. The CDR3 DNA follows: TGTGCCAGCAGTGACATGTTGGACGAGCAGTACTTC.

The sample holds a few counts of this clonotype. The chain recombines TRBV6-4 with TRBJ1-2; D uncertain. With 11 bases removed from V and 0 bases from J, the gap between germline ends came to 25 bases. The CDR3 loop spans 17 amino acids. Germline assignment: CDR1 MRHNA and CDR2 SNTAGT. CDR3 loop: CAVAQEAYPKANYGYTF. The CDR3 bases are TGTGCCGTTGCTCAGGAGGCCTACCCCAAGGCTAACTATGGCTACACCTTC.

This clonotype was found a few times. The J gene is TRBJ1-2, the V gene TRBV20-1, with D uncertain. Germline V gene sequence: CDR1 DFQATT, CDR2 SNEGSKA (reference sequence). The CDR3 is 12 amino acids. Trimming stripped 6 bases from V and 1 base from J, with 9 bases between. As DNA, the CDR3 is TGCAGTGCCCCTACAGATAACTATGGCTACACCTTC. Translating it yields CSAPTDNYGYTF.

This clonotype came up a few times. The chain has TRBV7-9 and TRBJ2-7, with D possibly TRBD1 on 5 matching bases. The CDR3 is 13 residues long. V lost 5 bases and J lost 5, with 13 bases in between. Germline CDR1 reads SEHNR; CDR2 reads FQNEAQ (reference sequence). CDR3 loop: CASSPRQGNEQYF. For the CDR3, the DNA is TGTGCCAGCAGCCCCAGGCAGGGAAACGAGCAGTACTTC.

J is TRBJ2-1 and V is TRBV6-5; 8 bases line up with TRBD2. Unmatched junction bases numbered 3, after V lost 0 bases and J lost 5 bases. This CDR3 spans 15 amino acids. Looked up from germline, CDR1 is MNHEY and CDR2 is SVGAGI. The CDR3 region is CASSYSASGHNEQFF. The CDR3 nucleotides read TGTGCCAGCAGTTACTCGGCTAGCGGGCACAATGAGCAGTTCTTC.

This clonotype was counted a few times. This chain links TRBV27 with TRBJ2-3; TRBD2 agrees at 10 bases. Germline values: CDR1 MNHEY, CDR2 SMNVEV (reference sequence). The CDR3 contains 15 residues. V lost 6 bases to trimming and J lost 2 bases; unmatched junction nucleotides: 5. The CDR3 is CASRQAGGNTDTQYF. In DNA form, the CDR3 reads TGTGCCAGCAGACAAGCGGGAGGGAACACAGATACGCAGTATTTT.

This clonotype was observed a few times. The chain is built from TRBV5-1 and TRBJ1-2, with TRBD1 as a possible D gene (6 bases). The CDR3 sequence is 14 residues long. Trimming took 4 bases from V and 5 from J, leaving 15 bases between them. Germline CDR1 reads SGHRS; CDR2 reads YFSETQ. CDR3: CASSGGPEGYGYTF. The CDR3 nucleotides read TGCGCCAGCAGCGGGGGCCCAGAGGGGTATGGCTACACCTTC.

The chain joins TRBV28 to TRBJ2-5; TRBD2 agrees at 7 bases. The CDR3 contains 15 residues. Germline CDR1 MDHEN, CDR2 SYDVKM. V gave up 5 bases and J gave up 4 bases; unmatched junction bases: 10. The CDR3 loop is CASSLQRGGGETQYF. CDR3 DNA: TGTGCCAGCAGTCTACAGCGGGGTGGAGGAGAGACCCAGTACTTC.

The V gene is TRBV10-2, the J gene TRBJ2-1; D not resolved. Trimming pared 0 bases from V and 8 bases from J, leaving 8 bases between. The CDR3 is 13 residues long. Germline lookup yields CDR1 WSHSY and CDR2 SAAADI. CDR3 in amino acids: CASSESLVDEQFF. In DNA form, the CDR3 reads TGCGCCAGCAGTGAGTCCTTAGTCGATGAGCAGTTCTTC.

Written as DNA, the CDR3 is TGTGCCAGCAGTTTATCGCCGGAACTCAATCAGCCCCAGCATTTT. Residues: CASSLSPELNQPQHF. The V call is TRBV28, the J call TRBJ1-5; no clear D gene. CDR1 is MDHEN and CDR2 is SYDVKM in the germline V gene. CDR3 size: 15 residues. V was shortened by 1 base and J by 3 bases, with 10 bases between the two germline ends.

This clonotype has ten or more counts. The chain is built from TRBV4-1 and TRBJ2-5; 9 bases agree with TRBD1. Per the germline V gene, CDR1 is MGHRA and CDR2 is YSYEKL. V trimming: 3 bases; J trimming: 2 bases; junction bases outside the gene matches: 13. This CDR3 spans 18 amino acids. CDR3 in amino acids: CASSQEPTPGQGQETQYF. The CDR3 DNA follows: TGCGCCAGCAGCCAGGAACCCACGCCGGGACAGGGACAAGAGACCCAGTACTTC.